This entry lists 2 T cell receptor beta chains sequenced from one sample in a study of T cells in Graves' hyperthyroidism and ophthalmopathy. Regions amplified from RNA transcripts were the TCR beta CDR3 regions. During a first-round RT-PCR of the TCR CDR3, the HTBI primer set was used. MiXCR, applied by TCRdb to the multiplex PCR reads, yields one record per CDR3 protein. Here the sample spans 400,000 to 600,000 distinct CDR3 sequences, 15% to 20% being singletons. The sample consisted of blood. The origin of the receptors is a woman between 25 and 40 years old with Graves' ophthalmopathy.

Many counts were recorded for this clonotype. The chain has TRBV9 and TRBJ2-1; D possibly matches TRBD1 or TRBD2 (5 bases each). Per the germline V gene, CDR1 is SGDLS and CDR2 is YYNGEE. Trimming took 6 bases from V and 2 from J, leaving 15 bases between them. The CDR3 spans 15 residues. This CDR3 reads CASTSRDAPYNEQFF. The CDR3 DNA is TGTGCCAGCACTTCCCGGGACGCTCCCTACAATGAGCAGTTCTTC.

This clonotype was counted between two and nine times. The chain employs TRBV7-3 and TRBJ2-1, with TRBD2 matching over 8 bases. Trimming at V came to 6 bases and at J to 6 bases, leaving 13 bases not matched to a gene. The CDR3 totals 16 residues. Germline lookup yields CDR1 SGHTA and CDR2 FQGTGA. CDR3 coding DNA: TGTGCCAGCAGTAGTACCGGGACTAGTGGGGTCAATGAGCAGTTCTTC. It is translated as CASSSTGTSGVNEQFF.